This paragraph covers one T cell receptor (beta chain) sequence. The target antigen is unknown. This specimen comes from a study of T cell repertoires in cytomegalovirus infection. Overall study results and limits: Ex vivo, HLA-C-restricted CMV-specific TCR beta clonotypes prevailed over the rest of the response.

TCRdb reanalysed the reads using MiXCR and keeps one entry per CDR3 protein. The sample has 450,000 to 600,000 distinct CDR3 sequences, 30% to 40% seen once; the top ten hold roughly 15%. The CDR3 sequence is 18 residues long. V trimming: 2 bases; J trimming: 1 base; junction bases outside the gene matches: 6. Germline V gene sequence: CDR1 ENHRY, CDR2 SYGVKD. The source was cultured PBMCs, collected from culture after CMV antigen stimulation. The V call is TRBV10-3, the J call TRBJ2-3; TRBD2 matches 13 bases. This clonotype was obtained from a human donor in good health (CMV status not recorded). Some clones in this sample may be carry-over from other donors' samples. The CDR3 coding sequence is TGTGCCATCAGTGAGCACCCCGGACTAGCGGGAGGCACAGATACGCAGTATTTT. Protein sequence: CAISEHPGLAGGTDTQYF.